These T cell receptor beta chains were read from a single sample in a study of T cells after yellow fever vaccination. TCRdb used MiXCR to reprocess the 5' RACE reads, holding one entry per CDR3 protein. The sample comprises some 500,000 distinct CDR3 sequences, roughly 12% of which are singletons, and 11% to 15% rests with the top ten. Material: PBMCs, obtained on the day of the yellow fever booster vaccination. These TCRs come from a young man who received the YFV17D yellow fever vaccine. The CDR3 runs from the conserved cysteine through the conserved F or W.

j_call: TRBJ1-1; v_call: TRBV27; cdr3_aa: CASSSRAGRSTEAFF
j_call: TRBJ2-5; v_call: TRBV20-1; cdr3_aa: CSARDRDGETQYF
j_call: TRBJ2-1; v_call: TRBV11-2; cdr3_aa: CASSRRGTGTASYNEQFF
j_call: TRBJ1-5; v_call: TRBV6-2/TRBV6-3; cdr3_aa: CAIQHSSNQPQHF
j_call: TRBJ2-1; v_call: TRBV11-2; cdr3_aa: CASSSELVAEQFF
j_call: TRBJ2-5; v_call: TRBV21-1; cdr3_aa: CASSNFRETQYF
j_call: TRBJ2-1; v_call: TRBV7-9; cdr3_aa: CASSLSSGRRDEQFF
j_call: TRBJ1-2; v_call: TRBV27; cdr3_aa: CASSGWGPYGYTF
j_call: TRBJ2-1; v_call: TRBV10-3; cdr3_aa: CATRGGRSDEQFF
j_call: TRBJ2-5; v_call: TRBV7-7; cdr3_aa: CASSLGPSEETQYF
j_call: TRBJ2-2; v_call: TRBV7-9; cdr3_aa: CASNRQANTGELFF
j_call: TRBJ2-5; v_call: TRBV20-1; cdr3_aa: CSVSSGEETQYF
j_call: TRBJ2-2; v_call: TRBV11-1; cdr3_aa: CASATTSGNTGELFF
j_call: TRBJ2-1; v_call: TRBV28; cdr3_aa: CASSRTGGLNEQFF
j_call: TRBJ2-5; v_call: TRBV3-1; cdr3_aa: CASSPPRRWGRSWETQYF
j_call: TRBJ1-5; v_call: TRBV28; cdr3_aa: CANRRQGRNQPQHF
j_call: TRBJ1-1; v_call: TRBV7-8; cdr3_aa: CASSLRTAKAFF
j_call: TRBJ2-3; v_call: TRBV7-2; cdr3_aa: CASSQTGGGRVTQYF
j_call: TRBJ2-7; v_call: TRBV5-6; cdr3_aa: CASSLNGPDWDSYEQYF
j_call: TRBJ1-1; v_call: TRBV5-5; cdr3_aa: CASSLPGHSEAFF
j_call: TRBJ2-7; v_call: TRBV6-1; cdr3_aa: CASSRTPGSYEQYF
j_call: TRBJ1-3; v_call: TRBV28; cdr3_aa: CASSRTPQGNTIYF
j_call: TRBJ2-7; v_call: TRBV20-1; cdr3_aa: CSASQGLDAEQYF
j_call: TRBJ2-3; v_call: TRBV20-1; cdr3_aa: CSAVAGTDTQYF
j_call: TRBJ2-1; v_call: TRBV19; cdr3_aa: CASSFQQGPYNEQFF
j_call: TRBJ1-5; v_call: TRBV1; cdr3_aa: CTSSQLTGGGNQPQHF
j_call: TRBJ1-5; v_call: TRBV6-2/TRBV6-3; cdr3_aa: CASSYGGSGRGNQPQHF
j_call: TRBJ2-7; v_call: TRBV11-2; cdr3_aa: CASSLVTSGTIFSYEQYF
j_call: TRBJ2-5; v_call: TRBV12-3/TRBV12-4; cdr3_aa: CASSLRSSGRVTQYF
j_call: TRBJ2-7; v_call: TRBV11-2; cdr3_aa: CASSLGEAGGTYEQYF
j_call: TRBJ2-7; v_call: TRBV12-3/TRBV12-4; cdr3_aa: CASSLRASGRGHEQYF
j_call: TRBJ2-6; v_call: TRBV7-9; cdr3_aa: CASSMTDAGANVLTF
j_call: TRBJ2-7; v_call: TRBV7-8; cdr3_aa: CASKEMDGKGYEQYF
j_call: TRBJ2-2; v_call: TRBV6-2/TRBV6-3; cdr3_aa: CATPNLNTGELFF
j_call: TRBJ1-4; v_call: TRBV20-1; cdr3_aa: CSATGAHNEKLFF
j_call: TRBJ1-1; v_call: TRBV12-3/TRBV12-4; cdr3_aa: CASSLGMGTEAFF
j_call: TRBJ2-2; v_call: TRBV7-8; cdr3_aa: CASSKSRDRGRFGELFF
j_call: TRBJ2-1; v_call: TRBV7-9; cdr3_aa: CASSSRTPLANEQFF
j_call: TRBJ2-7; v_call: TRBV5-6; cdr3_aa: CASSFDSFYEQYF
j_call: TRBJ2-5; v_call: TRBV4-1; cdr3_aa: CASSQDPPGPGVTQYF
j_call: TRBJ1-1; v_call: TRBV6-1; cdr3_aa: CATAAGTGFMAFF
j_call: TRBJ2-2; v_call: TRBV9; cdr3_aa: CASSVVSRELFF
j_call: TRBJ1-2; v_call: TRBV25-1; cdr3_aa: CAAWGGGYTF
j_call: TRBJ1-1; v_call: TRBV18; cdr3_aa: CASSPLLGQLEAFF